The clone carrying this T cell receptor beta chain was counted a few times. The target antigen is unknown. The data belong to a study of T-cell memory formation after mild COVID-19. The study's findings and limits: Clones that shrank (day 15 to 85) were balanced CD4/CD8, whereas later expanders leaned CD4+.

Sample barcodes and UMIs were carried by the TCR alpha and TCR beta cDNA libraries that 5'RACE generated with constant-segment primers. TCRdb re-analysed the 5' RACE reads in MiXCR, keeping a single row per CDR3 protein. The data show about 110,000 distinct CDR3 sequences, 22% seen once. This CDR3 spans 12 amino acids. Trimming removed 2 bases from V and 13 bases from J, with 13 bases in between. Germline V gene lookup returns CDR1 SGHRS and CDR2 YFSETQ. The TCR comes from a young man who had mild COVID-19 (a few samples of this study predate the infection). Cell type and time point are not known. The source material was PBMCs or a T cell subset sorted from them (not recorded which). The chain joins TRBV5-1 to TRBJ2-1, with D perhaps matching TRBD2 (5 bases). This chain's CDR3 is CASSFETRIQFF. CDR3 coding DNA: TGCGCCAGCAGCTTTGAAACTAGGATACAGTTCTTC.